The present TCR beta chain was sequenced within a study of blood T cell repertoires in COVID-19. Study background: Material from acute and convalescent COVID-19 was sourced from the United States, Italy and Spain. Sources were T cells, B-cell-depleted T cells, or PBMCs; the material itself was cDNA or gDNA.

Per the authors' pipeline: Estimates of nucleated cell counts were drawn from the amplification of reference gene primers. The data were produced by immunoSEQ multiplex PCR, yet TCRdb's version contains in-frame clones alone and is incomplete. From that table come the V and J calls and clone size; the DNA was used to work out D and trimming. The profile shows about 46,000 clones, approximately 83% of them singletons. This clone has at least ten counts. The sequenced material came from peripheral blood. The sequence was collected from a human donor in a cohort sampled during active COVID-19. The donor label of this sample is uncertain.

The CDR3 loop is CASSERQVLTGYTF. CDR3 DNA sequence: TGTGCCAGCAGTGAACGACAGGTTTTGACTGGCTACACCTTC. The chain carries TRBV6-1 and TRBJ1-2; a weak D match, TRBD1 (6 bases). Germline lookup yields CDR1 MNHNS and CDR2 SASEGT. This CDR3 spans 14 amino acids. V was trimmed by 2 bases and J by 7 bases, leaving 14 bases between them.